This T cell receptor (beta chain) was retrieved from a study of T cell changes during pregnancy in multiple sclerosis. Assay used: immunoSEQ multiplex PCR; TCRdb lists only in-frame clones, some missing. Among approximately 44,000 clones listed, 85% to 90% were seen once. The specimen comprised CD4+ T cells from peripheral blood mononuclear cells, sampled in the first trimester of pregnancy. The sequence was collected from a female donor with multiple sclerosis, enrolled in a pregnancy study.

The CDR3 DNA is TGTGCCAGCAGGGGGGACAGGGGTGGCAATCAGCCCCAGCATTTT. It yields the protein CASRGDRGGNQPQHF. The V call is TRBV2, the J call TRBJ1-5; the match to TRBD1 covers 10 bases. With 6 bases clipped from V and 2 bases from J, the junction kept 4 bases outside the gene matches. Germline V CDR1 and CDR2: SNHLY, FYNNEI. This CDR3 has 15 residues.